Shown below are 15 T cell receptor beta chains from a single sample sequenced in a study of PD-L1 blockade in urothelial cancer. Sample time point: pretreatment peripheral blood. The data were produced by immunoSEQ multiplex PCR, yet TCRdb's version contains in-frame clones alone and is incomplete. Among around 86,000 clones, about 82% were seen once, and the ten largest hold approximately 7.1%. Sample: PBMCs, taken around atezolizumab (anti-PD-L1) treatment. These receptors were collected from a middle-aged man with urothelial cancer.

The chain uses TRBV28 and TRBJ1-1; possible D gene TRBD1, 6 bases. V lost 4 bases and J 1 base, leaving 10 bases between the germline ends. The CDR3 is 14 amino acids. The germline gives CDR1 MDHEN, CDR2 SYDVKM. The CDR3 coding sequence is TGTGCCAGCAGTTCCACAGGGAGGAACACTGAAGCTTTCTTT. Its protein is CASSSTGRNTEAFF.

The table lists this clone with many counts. In DNA form, the CDR3 reads TGTGCCAGCAGAACCGACAGGGGAAGTCTCTCTGGGGCCAACGTCCTGACTTTC. It yields the protein CASRTDRGSLSGANVLTF. V and J are TRBV27 and TRBJ2-6; 8 nucleotides agree with TRBD1. The CDR3 has 18 residues. After removal of 6 bases from V and 0 bases from J, the junction contained 10 bases not matched to a gene. From germline, CDR1 is MNHEY and CDR2 SMNVEV (reference sequence).

CDR3 amino acids: CASSLPGDYGYTF. The CDR3 DNA is TGTGCCAGCAGTTTACCAGGGGACTATGGCTACACCTTC. The chain carries TRBV28 and TRBJ1-2; D might be TRBD1 (6 bases). With 2 bases removed from V and 3 bases from J, the gap between germline ends came to 7 bases. There are 13 residues in the CDR3. The germline gives CDR1 MDHEN, CDR2 SYDVKM.

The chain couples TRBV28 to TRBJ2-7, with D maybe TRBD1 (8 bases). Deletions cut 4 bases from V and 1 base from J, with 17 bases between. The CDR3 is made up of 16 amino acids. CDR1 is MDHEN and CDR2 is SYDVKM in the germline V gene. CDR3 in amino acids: CASSSPGQGGSYEQYF. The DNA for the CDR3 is TGTGCCAGCAGTTCCCCCGGACAGGGAGGGTCCTACGAGCAGTACTTC.

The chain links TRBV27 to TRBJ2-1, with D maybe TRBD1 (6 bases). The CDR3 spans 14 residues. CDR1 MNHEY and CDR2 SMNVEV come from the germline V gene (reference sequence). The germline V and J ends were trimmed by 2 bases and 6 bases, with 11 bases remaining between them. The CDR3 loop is CASSLPGVVNEQFF. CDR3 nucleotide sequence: TGTGCCAGCAGTTTACCAGGGGTGGTCAATGAGCAGTTCTTC.

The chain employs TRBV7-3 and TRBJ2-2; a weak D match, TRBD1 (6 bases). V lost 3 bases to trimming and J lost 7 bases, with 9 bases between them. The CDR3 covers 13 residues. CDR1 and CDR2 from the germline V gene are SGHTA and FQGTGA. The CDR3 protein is CASSLGADGELFF. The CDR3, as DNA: TGTGCCAGCAGCTTGGGGGCGGACGGGGAGCTGTTTTTT. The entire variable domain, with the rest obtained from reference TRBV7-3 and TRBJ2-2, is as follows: GAGVSQTPSNKVTEKGKYVELRCDPISGHTALYWYRQSLGQGPEFLIYFQGTGAADDSGLPNDRFFAVRPEGSVSTLKIQRTERGDSAVYLCASSLGADGELFFGEGSRLTVL.

The CDR3 DNA sequence: TGTGCCAGCAGCTTTACCCTTCAGGCGGGGGCAGTTGGGGAGCAGTTCTTC. As protein: CASSFTLQAGAVGEQFF. The chain uses TRBV7-3 and TRBJ2-1, with D tentatively TRBD2 (7 bases). The CDR3 is made up of 17 amino acids. The V gene's germline CDR1 is SGHTA and CDR2 FQGTGA. The V gene lost 3 bases and the J gene lost 10 bases, with 25 bases spanning the gap.

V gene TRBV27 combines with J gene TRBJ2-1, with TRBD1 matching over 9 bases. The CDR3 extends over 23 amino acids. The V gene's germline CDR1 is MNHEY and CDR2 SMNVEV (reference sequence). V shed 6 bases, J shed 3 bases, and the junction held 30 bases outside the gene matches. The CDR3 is CASSPGGSTDNKQGATGYNEQFF. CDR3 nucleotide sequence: TGTGCCAGCAGCCCCGGCGGCAGCACCGACAATAAACAGGGGGCCACCGGCTACAATGAGCAGTTCTTC.

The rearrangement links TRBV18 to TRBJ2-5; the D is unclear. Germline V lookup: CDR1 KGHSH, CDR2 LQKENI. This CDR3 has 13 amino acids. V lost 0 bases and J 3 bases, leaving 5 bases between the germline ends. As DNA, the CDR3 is TGTGCCAGCTCACCACCGTCGGAAGAGACCCAGTACTTC. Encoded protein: CASSPPSEETQYF.

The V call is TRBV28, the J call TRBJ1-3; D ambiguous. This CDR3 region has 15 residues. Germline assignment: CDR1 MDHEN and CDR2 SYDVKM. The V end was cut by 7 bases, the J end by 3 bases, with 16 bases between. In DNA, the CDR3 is TGTGCCAGCAACAGACGAGGTGCGGGTGGAAACACCATATATTTT. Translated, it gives CASNRRGAGGNTIYF.

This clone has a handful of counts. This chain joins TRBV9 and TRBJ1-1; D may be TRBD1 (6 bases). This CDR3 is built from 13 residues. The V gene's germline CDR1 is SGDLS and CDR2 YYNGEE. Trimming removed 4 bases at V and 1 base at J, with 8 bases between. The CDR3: CASSQGTNTEAFF. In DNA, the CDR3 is TGTGCCAGCAGCCAGGGGACGAACACTGAAGCTTTCTTT.

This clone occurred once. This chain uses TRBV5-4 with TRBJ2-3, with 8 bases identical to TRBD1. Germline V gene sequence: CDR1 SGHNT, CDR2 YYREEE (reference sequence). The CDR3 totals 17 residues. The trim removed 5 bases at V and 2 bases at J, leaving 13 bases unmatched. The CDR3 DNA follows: TGTGCCAGCAGACCTAATCCCTTGACAGGGGTCACAGATACGCAGTATTTT. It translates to CASRPNPLTGVTDTQYF.

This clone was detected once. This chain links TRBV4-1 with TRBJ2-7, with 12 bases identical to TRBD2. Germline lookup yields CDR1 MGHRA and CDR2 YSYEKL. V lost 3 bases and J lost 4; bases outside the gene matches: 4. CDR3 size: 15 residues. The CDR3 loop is CASSQTSGSSYEQYF. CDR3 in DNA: TGCGCCAGCAGCCAGACTAGCGGGAGTAGTTACGAGCAGTACTTC.

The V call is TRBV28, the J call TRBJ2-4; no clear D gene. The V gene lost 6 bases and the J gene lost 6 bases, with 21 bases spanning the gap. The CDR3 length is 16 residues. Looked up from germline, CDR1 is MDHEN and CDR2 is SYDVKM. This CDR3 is CASRRVPGSPGNIQYF. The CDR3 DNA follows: TGTGCCAGCAGGCGTGTACCTGGTAGCCCCGGAAACATTCAGTACTTC.

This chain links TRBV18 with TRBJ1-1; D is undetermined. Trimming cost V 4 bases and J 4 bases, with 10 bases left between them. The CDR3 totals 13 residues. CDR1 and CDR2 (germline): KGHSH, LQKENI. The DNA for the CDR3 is TGTGCCAGCTCACGACCCTCCGGCACTGAAGCTTTCTTT. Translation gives CASSRPSGTEAFF.